This T cell receptor (beta chain) was identified during a study of T cells after yellow fever vaccination. Whole-study findings and limits: Although the secondary response was weaker, it peaked faster, at day 5 versus 15. In FACS-sorted repertoires, abundant clonotypes from the bulk population could appear as contaminants.

Trimming pared 5 bases from V and 4 bases from J, leaving 11 bases between. The CDR3 has 13 residues. Per germline, CDR1 SEHNR and CDR2 FQNEAQ (reference sequence). Generation of TCR cDNA used 5'RACE template switching (which added a universal primer site and UMIs). MiXCR was run by TCRdb on the 5' RACE reads, yielding one entry per CDR3 protein. This sample has 300,000 to 400,000 distinct CDR3 sequences, with roughly 4% found just once. Points on this clonotype: Its cognate antigen is unknown.

The sample consisted of PBMCs, taken 5 days after the yellow fever booster vaccination. The clonotype comes from a man in his late teens or twenties who received the YFV17D yellow fever vaccine. The chain employs TRBV7-9 and TRBJ1-2; tentatively, D is TRBD1 (5 bases). The CDR3 spells CASSQGTLYGYTF. DNA for the CDR3: TGTGCCAGCAGCCAGGGTACCCTCTATGGCTACACCTTC.